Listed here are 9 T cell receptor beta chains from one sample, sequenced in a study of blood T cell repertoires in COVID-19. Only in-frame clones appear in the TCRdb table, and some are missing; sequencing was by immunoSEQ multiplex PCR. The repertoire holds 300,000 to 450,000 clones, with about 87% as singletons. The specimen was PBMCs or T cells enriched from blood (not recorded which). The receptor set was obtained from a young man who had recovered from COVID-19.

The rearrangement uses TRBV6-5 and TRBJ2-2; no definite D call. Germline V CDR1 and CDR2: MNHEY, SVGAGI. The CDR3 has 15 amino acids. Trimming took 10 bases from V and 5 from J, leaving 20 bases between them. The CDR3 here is CATTISGPRTGELFF. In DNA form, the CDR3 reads TGTGCCACCACCATATCTGGTCCTAGAACCGGGGAGCTGTTTTTT.

In nucleotides, the CDR3 is TGTGCCAGTAGTCGGGTAAAGACGGGTAATCAGCCCCAGCATTTT. Its translation: CASSRVKTGNQPQHF. The chain is built from TRBV19 and TRBJ1-5; D remains ambiguous. Trimming stripped 5 bases from V and 4 bases from J, with 15 bases between. CDR1 and CDR2 (germline): LNHDA, SQIVND (reference sequence). The CDR3 is 15 amino acids.

The CDR3 sequence: CASSQSAGGYGYTF. The CDR3, as DNA: TGTGCCAGCAGCCAATCCGCAGGGGGCTATGGCTACACCTTC. The chain links TRBV14 to TRBJ1-2; 7 nucleotides align to TRBD1. Losses at the gene ends were 2 bases for V and 4 bases for J; bases not matched to a gene: 4. The germline CDR1 and CDR2 sequences are SGHDN and FVKESK. The CDR3 has 14 amino acids.

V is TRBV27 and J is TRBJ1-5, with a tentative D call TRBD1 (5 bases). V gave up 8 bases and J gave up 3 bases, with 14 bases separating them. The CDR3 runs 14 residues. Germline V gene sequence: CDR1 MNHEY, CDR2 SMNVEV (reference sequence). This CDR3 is CASRGTGDNQPQHF. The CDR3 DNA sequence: TGTGCCAGCCGCGGGACTGGCGACAATCAGCCCCAGCATTTT.

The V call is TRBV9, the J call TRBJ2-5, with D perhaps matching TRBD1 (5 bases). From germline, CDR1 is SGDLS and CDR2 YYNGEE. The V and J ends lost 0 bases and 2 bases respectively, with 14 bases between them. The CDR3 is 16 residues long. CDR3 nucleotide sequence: TGTGCCAGCAGCGTAGCTATAACAGGCGAACAAGAGACCCAGTACTTC. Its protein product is CASSVAITGEQETQYF.

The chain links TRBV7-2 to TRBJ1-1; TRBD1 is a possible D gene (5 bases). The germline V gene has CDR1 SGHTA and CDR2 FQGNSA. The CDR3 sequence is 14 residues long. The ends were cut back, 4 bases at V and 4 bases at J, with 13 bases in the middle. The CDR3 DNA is TGTGCCAGCAGCTCTTCGCCAGGGATCACTGAAGCTTTCTTT. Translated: CASSSSPGITEAFF.

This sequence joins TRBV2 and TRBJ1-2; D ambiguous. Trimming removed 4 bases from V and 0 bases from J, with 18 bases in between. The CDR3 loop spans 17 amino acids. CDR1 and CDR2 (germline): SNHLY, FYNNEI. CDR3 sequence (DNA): TGTGCCAGCAGTGCGGGTGGCCCAAGAGTGGCTAACTATGGCTACACCTTC. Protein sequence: CASSAGGPRVANYGYTF.

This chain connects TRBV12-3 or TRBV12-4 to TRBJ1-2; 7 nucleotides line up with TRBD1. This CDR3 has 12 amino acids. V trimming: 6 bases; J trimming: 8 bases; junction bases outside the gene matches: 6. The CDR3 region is CASSVTGHGYTF. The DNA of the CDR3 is TGTGCCAGCAGCGTGACAGGGCACGGCTACACCTTC.

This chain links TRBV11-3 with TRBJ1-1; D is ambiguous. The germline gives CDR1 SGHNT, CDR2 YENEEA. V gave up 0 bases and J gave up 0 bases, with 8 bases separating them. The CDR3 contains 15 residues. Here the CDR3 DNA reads TGTGCCAGCAGCTTAGATGGAGAGCTGAACACTGAAGCTTTCTTT. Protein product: CASSLDGELNTEAFF.